This entry features one TCR beta chain sequence. Clones were read by immunoSEQ multiplex PCR, and TCRdb kept only the in-frame ones, dropping some. The table has fewer than 300,000 clones, around 84% seen once. This record belongs to a study of blood T cell repertoires in COVID-19. CDR3 size: 18 residues. Germline CDR1 is SGHTS and CDR2 is YDEGEE. The V and J ends lost 4 bases and 0 bases respectively, with 22 bases between them. This receptor was obtained from a woman aged 45 to 65 who had recovered from COVID-19. The genes are TRBV5-8 and TRBJ1-2, with D tentatively TRBD1 (5 bases). The sequencing input was PBMCs or T cells enriched from blood (not recorded which). The CDR3 DNA sequence: TGTGCCAGCAGCCTGGGCCAAGCAGGGAAGGTAACTAACTATGGCTACACCTTC. As protein: CASSLGQAGKVTNYGYTF.